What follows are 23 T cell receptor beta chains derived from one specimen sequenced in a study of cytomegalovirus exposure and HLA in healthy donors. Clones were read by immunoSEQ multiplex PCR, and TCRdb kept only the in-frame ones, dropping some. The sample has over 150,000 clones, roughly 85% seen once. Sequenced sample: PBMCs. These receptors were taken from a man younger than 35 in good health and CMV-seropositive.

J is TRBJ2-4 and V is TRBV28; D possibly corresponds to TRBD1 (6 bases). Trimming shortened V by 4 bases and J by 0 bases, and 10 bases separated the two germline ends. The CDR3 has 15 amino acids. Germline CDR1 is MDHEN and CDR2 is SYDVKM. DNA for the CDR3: TGTGCCAGCAGTTCAGGGGCACTAGCCAAAAACATTCAGTACTTC. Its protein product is CASSSGALAKNIQYF.

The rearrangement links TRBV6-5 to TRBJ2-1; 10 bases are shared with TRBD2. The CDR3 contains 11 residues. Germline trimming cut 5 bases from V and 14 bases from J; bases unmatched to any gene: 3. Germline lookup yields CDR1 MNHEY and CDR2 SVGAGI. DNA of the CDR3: TGTGCCAGCAGTAGCGGGGGGGCCGAGTTCTTC. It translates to CASSSGGAEFF.

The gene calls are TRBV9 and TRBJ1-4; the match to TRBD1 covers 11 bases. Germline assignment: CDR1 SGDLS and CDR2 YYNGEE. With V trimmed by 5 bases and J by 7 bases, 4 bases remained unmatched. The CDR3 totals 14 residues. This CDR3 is CASSRDRGTEKLFF. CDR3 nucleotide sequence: TGTGCCAGCAGTCGGGACAGGGGGACTGAAAAACTGTTTTTT.

The CDR3 here is CASSSDKDRGDQPQHF. DNA of the CDR3: TGTGCCAGCAGTTCCGATAAGGACAGGGGGGATCAGCCCCAGCATTTT. The chain joins TRBV28 to TRBJ1-5; TRBD1 matches at 10 bases. V was pared by 4 bases and J by 5 bases, with 8 bases of the junction left unmatched. The germline V gene encodes CDR1 MDHEN and CDR2 SYDVKM. CDR3 length equals 16 residues.

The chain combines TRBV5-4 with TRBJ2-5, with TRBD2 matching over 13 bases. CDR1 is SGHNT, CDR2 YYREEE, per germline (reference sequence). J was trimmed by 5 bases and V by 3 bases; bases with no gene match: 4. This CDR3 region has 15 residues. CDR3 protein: CASSSATSGRETQYF. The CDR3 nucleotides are TGTGCCAGCAGCTCGGCGACTAGCGGGAGGGAGACCCAGTACTTC. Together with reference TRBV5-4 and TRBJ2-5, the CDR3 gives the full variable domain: ETGVTQSPTHLIKTRGQQVTLRCSSQSGHNTVSWYQQALGQGPQFIFQYYREEENGRGNFPPRFSGLQFPNYSSELNVNALELDDSALYLCASSSATSGRETQYFGPGTRLLVL.

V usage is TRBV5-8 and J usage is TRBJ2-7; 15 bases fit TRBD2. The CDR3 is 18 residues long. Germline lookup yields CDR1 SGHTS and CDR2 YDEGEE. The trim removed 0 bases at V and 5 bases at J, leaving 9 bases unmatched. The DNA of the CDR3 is TGTGCCAGCAGCTTGGGTCCCGGGACTAGCGGGAGGCCCCACGAGCAGTACTTC. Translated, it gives CASSLGPGTSGRPHEQYF.

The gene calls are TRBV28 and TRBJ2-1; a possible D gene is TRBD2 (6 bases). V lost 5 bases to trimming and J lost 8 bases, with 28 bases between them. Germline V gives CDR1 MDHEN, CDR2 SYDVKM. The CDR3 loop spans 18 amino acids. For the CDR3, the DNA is TGTGCCAGCAGTACCCTTGGAAGCGGGCCCAGGGTAGGCTATGAGCAGTTCTTC. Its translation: CASSTLGSGPRVGYEQFF.

For the CDR3, the DNA is TGTGCCATCAGTGAGCCTAGAGATGAGCAGTTCTTC. It yields the protein CAISEPRDEQFF. This chain links TRBV10-3 with TRBJ2-1; no definite D call. Germline V gives CDR1 ENHRY, CDR2 SYGVKD. This CDR3 comprises 12 residues. Trimming took 2 bases from V and 8 from J, leaving 7 bases between them.

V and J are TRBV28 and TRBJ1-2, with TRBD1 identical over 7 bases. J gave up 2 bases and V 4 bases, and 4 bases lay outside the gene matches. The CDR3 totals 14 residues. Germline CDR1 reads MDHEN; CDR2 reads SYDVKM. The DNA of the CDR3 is TGTGCCAGCAGTTCCCCGACAGGGAACTATGGCTACACCTTC. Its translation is CASSSPTGNYGYTF.

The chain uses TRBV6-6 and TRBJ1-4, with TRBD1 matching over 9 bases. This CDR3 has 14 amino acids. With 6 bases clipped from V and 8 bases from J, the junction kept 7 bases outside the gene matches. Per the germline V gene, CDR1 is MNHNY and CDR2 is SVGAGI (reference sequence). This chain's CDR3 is CASRNTGGDEKLFF. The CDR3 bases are TGTGCCAGCAGAAATACAGGGGGCGACGAAAAACTGTTTTTT.

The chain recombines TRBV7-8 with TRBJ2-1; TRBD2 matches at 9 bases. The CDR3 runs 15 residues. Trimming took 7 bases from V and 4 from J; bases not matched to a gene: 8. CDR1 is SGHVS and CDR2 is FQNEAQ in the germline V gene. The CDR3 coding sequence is TGTGCCAGCACCCCAAAGCGGGGGGCGTACAATGAGCAGTTCTTC. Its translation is CASTPKRGAYNEQFF.

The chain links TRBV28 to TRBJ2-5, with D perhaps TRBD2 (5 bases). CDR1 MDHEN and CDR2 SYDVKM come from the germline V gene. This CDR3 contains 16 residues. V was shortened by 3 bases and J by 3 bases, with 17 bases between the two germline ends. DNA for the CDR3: TGTGCCAGCAGTTTGTCGCGCAGCCTCGGGGAAGAGACCCAGTACTTC. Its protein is CASSLSRSLGEETQYF.

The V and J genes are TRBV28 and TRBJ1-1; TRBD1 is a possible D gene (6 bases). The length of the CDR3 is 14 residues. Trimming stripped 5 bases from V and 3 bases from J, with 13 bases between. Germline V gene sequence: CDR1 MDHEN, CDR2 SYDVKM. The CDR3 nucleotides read TGTGCCAGCAGTCAAGGGGGAGGGTACACTGAAGCTTTCTTT. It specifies CASSQGGGYTEAFF.

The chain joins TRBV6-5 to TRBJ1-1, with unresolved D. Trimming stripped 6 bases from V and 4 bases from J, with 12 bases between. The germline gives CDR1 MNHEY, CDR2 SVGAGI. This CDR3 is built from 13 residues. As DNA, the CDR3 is TGTGCCAGCAGACCATTCCGGGGCACTGAAGCTTTCTTT. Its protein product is CASRPFRGTEAFF.

The CDR3 sequence: CASSVDSSNQPQHF. CDR3 nucleotide sequence: TGTGCCAGCAGCGTCGACAGCAGCAATCAGCCCCAGCATTTT. The chain is built from TRBV2 and TRBJ1-5; a weak D match, TRBD1 (5 bases). The germline CDR1 and CDR2 sequences are SNHLY and FYNNEI. This CDR3 is built from 14 residues. V lost 6 bases, J lost 1 base, and 10 bases lay in between.

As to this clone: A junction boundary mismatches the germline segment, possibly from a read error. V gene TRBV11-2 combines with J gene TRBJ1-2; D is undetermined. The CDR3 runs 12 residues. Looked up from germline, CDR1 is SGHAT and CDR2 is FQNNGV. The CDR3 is CASSLDGREMPF. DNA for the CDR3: TGTGCCAGCAGCTTAGACGGACGGGAGATGCCCTTC.

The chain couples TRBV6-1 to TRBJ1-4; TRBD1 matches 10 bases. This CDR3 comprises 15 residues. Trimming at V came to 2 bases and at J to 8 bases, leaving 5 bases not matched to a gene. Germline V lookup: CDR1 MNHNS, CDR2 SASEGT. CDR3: CASSETGTGDEKLFF. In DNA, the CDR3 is TGTGCCAGCAGTGAAACTGGGACAGGGGACGAAAAACTGTTTTTT.

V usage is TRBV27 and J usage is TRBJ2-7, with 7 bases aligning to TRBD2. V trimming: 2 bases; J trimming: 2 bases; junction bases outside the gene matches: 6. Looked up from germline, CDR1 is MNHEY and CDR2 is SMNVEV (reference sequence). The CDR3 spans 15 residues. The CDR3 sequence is CASSLERAGAYEQYF. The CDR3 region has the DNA TGTGCCAGCAGTTTAGAGAGGGCGGGAGCCTACGAGCAGTACTTC.

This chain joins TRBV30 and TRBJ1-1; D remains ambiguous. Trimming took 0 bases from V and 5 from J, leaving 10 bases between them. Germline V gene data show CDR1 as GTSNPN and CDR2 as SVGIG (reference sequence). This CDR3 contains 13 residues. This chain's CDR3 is CAWSVSVSTEAFF. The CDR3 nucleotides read TGTGCCTGGAGTGTATCGGTTTCTACTGAAGCTTTCTTT.

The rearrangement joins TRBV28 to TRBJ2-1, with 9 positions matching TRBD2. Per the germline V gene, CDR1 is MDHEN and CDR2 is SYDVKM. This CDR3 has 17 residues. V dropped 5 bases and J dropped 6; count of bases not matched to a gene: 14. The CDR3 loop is CASSKGRGGRIGNEQFF. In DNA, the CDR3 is TGTGCCAGCAGTAAGGGGCGGGGGGGCAGAATTGGCAATGAGCAGTTCTTC.

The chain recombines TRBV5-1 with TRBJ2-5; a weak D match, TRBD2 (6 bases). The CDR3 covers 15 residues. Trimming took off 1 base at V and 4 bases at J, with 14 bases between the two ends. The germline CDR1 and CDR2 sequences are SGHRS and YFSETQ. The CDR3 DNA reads TGCGCCAGCAGCTTGCTGGGGGAGGTTTCAGAGACCCAGTACTTC. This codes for CASSLLGEVSETQYF.

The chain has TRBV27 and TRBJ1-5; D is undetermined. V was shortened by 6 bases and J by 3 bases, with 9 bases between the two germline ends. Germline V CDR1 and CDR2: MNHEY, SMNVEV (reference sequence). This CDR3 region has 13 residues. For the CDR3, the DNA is TGTGCCAGCAGCGGGAATCCCAATCAGCCCCAGCATTTT. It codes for CASSGNPNQPQHF.

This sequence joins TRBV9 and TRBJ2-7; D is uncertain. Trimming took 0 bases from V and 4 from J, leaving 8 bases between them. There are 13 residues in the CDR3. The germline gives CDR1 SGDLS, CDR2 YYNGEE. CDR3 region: CASSVGQEYEQYF. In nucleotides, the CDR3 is TGTGCCAGCAGCGTAGGTCAAGAGTACGAGCAGTACTTC.